One sample yielded the 26 T cell receptor beta chains listed below, sequenced in a study of molecular identifiers for immune sequencing clone quantification. From the PCR reads, TCRdb called clonotypes with MiXCR, one entry per CDR3 protein. The sample lists 68,000 or so distinct CDR3 sequences, around 17% occurring once. The sequencing input was naive CD8+ T cells from blood, with Jurkat cell RNA spiked in. This sample's subset: FACS-sorted CD8+CD4-CCR7+CD45RA+ naive T cells. These receptors were taken from a human donor in good health. Some libraries in this study had Jurkat cell RNA spiked in.

This clonotype was seen more than once but under ten times. The conserved final phenylalanine or tryptophan is absent from the CDR3, which likely points to a read error. The gene calls are TRBV6-2 or TRBV6-3 and TRBJ2-7; 8 bases fit TRBD1. The CDR3 runs 14 residues. Germline values: CDR1 MNHEY, CDR2 SVGEGT. Trimming at V came to 5 bases and at J to 2 bases, leaving 5 bases not matched to a gene. This CDR3 is CASSLLDRAYEQYS. The CDR3 nucleotides are TGTGCCAGCAGTCTACTGGACAGGGCCTACGAGCAGTACTCC.

The chain joins TRBV7-9 to TRBJ2-7; D tentatively reads TRBD1 or TRBD2 (5 bases each). With 2 bases removed from V and 1 base from J, the gap between germline ends came to 15 bases. This CDR3 is 16 amino acids long. In germline, CDR1 is SEHNR, CDR2 FQNEAQ (reference sequence). CDR3 nucleotides: TGTGCCAGCAGCTTATCTGTCCCGGGACCTTCCTACGAGCAGTACTTC. This codes for CASSLSVPGPSYEQYF.

As for this clonotype: This may come from a read error, since a much larger clone is one base off. V gene TRBV4-3 combines with J gene TRBJ2-3; the D call may be TRBD1 or TRBD2 (5 bases each). Germline V gives CDR1 LGHNA, CDR2 YSLEER. CDR3 length: 14 amino acids. In DNA, the CDR3 is TGCGCCAACAGCCACCTTGGGGACCTTGATACGCAGTATTTT. This gives the protein CANSHLGDLDTQYF.

This clonotype showed up just a few times. This sequence joins TRBV11-2 and TRBJ1-4, with D perhaps TRBD1 (5 bases). The germline V gene has CDR1 SGHAT and CDR2 FQNNGV. The length of the CDR3 is 18 residues. V was pared by 1 base and J by 2 bases, with 17 bases between. The CDR3 bases are TGTGCCAGCAGCTTAGCGGGGGGGTTTTTTACGACTAATGAAAAACTGTTTTTT. Translated, it gives CASSLAGGFFTTNEKLFF.

This clonotype occurred many times. The chain combines TRBV11-2 with TRBJ1-1, with D possibly being TRBD1 (6 bases). CDR3 length: 16 residues. V lost 0 bases, J lost 5 bases, and 16 bases lay in between. Germline values: CDR1 SGHAT, CDR2 FQNNGV. In DNA, the CDR3 is TGTGCCAGCAGCTTAGATCGGTGGGGGCCGAATACTGAAGCTTTCTTT. Residues: CASSLDRWGPNTEAFF.

Details on this clonotype: A much more abundant neighbour one base away suggests this may be a read error. V is TRBV27 and J is TRBJ2-1; no clear D. This CDR3 contains 14 residues. Germline CDR1 is MNHEY and CDR2 is SMNVEV (reference sequence). The CDR3 is CASSLLPVDNGQFF. The CDR3 nucleotides are TGTGCCAGCAGTTTACTCCCCGTAGACAATGGGCAGTTCTTC.

In the case of this clonotype: Germline and junction disagree at one end, which may indicate a read error. The chain couples TRBV4-3 to TRBJ2-3; D not resolved. The germline V gene encodes CDR1 LGHNA and CDR2 YSLEER. CDR3 length: 12 residues. The CDR3 DNA follows: TGCGCCAGCAGCCAAGAGAAGGATACGCGGTATTTT. Translating gives CASSQEKDTRYF.

This clonotype was detected ten times or more. This chain links TRBV20-1 with TRBJ2-1; the match to TRBD2 covers 11 bases. Germline values: CDR1 DFQATT, CDR2 SNEGSKA (reference sequence). The CDR3 loop spans 14 amino acids. V gave up 6 bases and J gave up 1 base; unmatched junction bases: 2. The CDR3 coding sequence is TGCAGTGCGACTAGCGGGGAATCCTACAATGAGCAGTTCTTC. Encoded protein: CSATSGESYNEQFF.

This clonotype has at least ten counts. The chain recombines TRBV7-2 with TRBJ2-7; unclear D gene. Trimming stripped 1 base from V and 10 bases from J, with 8 bases between. The CDR3 sequence is 11 residues long. The germline gives CDR1 SGHTA, CDR2 FQGNSA. CDR3 nucleotides: TGTGCCAGCAGCTTAGGGGCAGAACAGTACTTC. Protein product: CASSLGAEQYF.

This clonotype came up many times. This chain connects TRBV20-1 to TRBJ2-4; D not resolved. There are 13 residues in the CDR3. Trimming removed 1 base at V and 3 bases at J, with 7 bases between. Germline CDR1 is DFQATT and CDR2 is SNEGSKA (reference sequence). CDR3 in amino acids: CSARVSDKNIQYF. The CDR3 DNA sequence: TGCAGTGCTAGAGTAAGCGACAAAAACATTCAGTACTTC.

This clonotype appeared many times. This chain joins TRBV7-8 and TRBJ2-7; 8 positions match TRBD2. Losses at the gene ends were 6 bases for V and 1 base for J; bases not matched to a gene: 17. CDR1 and CDR2 from the germline V gene are SGHVS and FQNEAQ. The CDR3 contains 18 residues. In DNA form, the CDR3 reads TGTGCCAGCAGTCCCCCCTGGGGGAGAACTAGCGGTTCCTACGAGCAGTACTTC. Its translation: CASSPPWGRTSGSYEQYF.

As regards this clonotype: A clone one base away is much larger, so this may be a read error. V gene TRBV12-3 or TRBV12-4 combines with J gene TRBJ2-3, with 7 bases matching TRBD2. V was clipped by 7 bases and J by 2 bases; unmatched bases: 9. The CDR3 runs 15 residues. CDR3 residues: CASNGGIHPTDTQYF. For the CDR3, the DNA is TGTGCCAGCAACGGGGGGATCCATCCCACAGATACGCAGTATTTT.

This clonotype was counted ten times or more. V and J are TRBV3-1 and TRBJ2-3, with TRBD1 matching 9 bases. The CDR3 runs to 15 residues. Germline-derived CDR1 and CDR2 are LGHDT and YNNKEL (reference sequence). V trimming: 5 bases; J trimming: 2 bases; junction bases outside the gene matches: 5. The CDR3 sequence: CASSGGQGFTDTQYF. Here the CDR3 DNA reads TGTGCCAGCAGCGGGGGACAGGGCTTCACAGATACGCAGTATTTT.

This clonotype was counted ten times or more. The chain uses TRBV4-1 and TRBJ2-1; 10 bases agree with TRBD2. In germline, CDR1 is MGHRA, CDR2 YSYEKL. The V gene end was trimmed by 1 base and the J gene end by 8 bases; junction bases not matched to a gene: 5. This CDR3 is 15 amino acids long. CDR3 sequence: CASSQVSGRADEQFF. The DNA of the CDR3 is TGCGCCAGCAGCCAAGTCAGCGGGAGGGCGGATGAGCAGTTCTTC.

As to this clonotype: This may stem from a read error, because a much larger clone lies one nucleotide away. The chain has TRBV10-3 and TRBJ1-2, with D perhaps TRBD1 (5 bases). CDR3 size: 13 residues. CDR1 is ENHRY, CDR2 SYGVKD, per germline. This CDR3 reads CAISEVTDYGYAF. In DNA, the CDR3 is TGTGCCATCAGTGAGGTGACAGACTATGGCTACGCCTTC.

In its sample, this clonotype was seen a few times. This sequence joins TRBV19 and TRBJ2-2, with TRBD2 matching 7 bases. Looked up from germline, CDR1 is LNHDA and CDR2 is SQIVND (reference sequence). CDR3 length equals 14 residues. The trim removed 3 bases at V and 6 bases at J, leaving 4 bases unmatched. The CDR3 coding sequence is TGTGCCAGTAGTATTGGCGGGAGTGCCGGGGAGCTGTTTTTT. Translating it yields CASSIGGSAGELFF.

This clonotype was seen ten or more times. The chain couples TRBV15 to TRBJ2-1; D is unresolved. The ends were cut back, 1 base at V and 9 bases at J, with 10 bases in the middle. The CDR3 is 13 amino acids. The germline CDR1 and CDR2 sequences are LNHNV and YYDKDF (reference sequence). The CDR3 protein is CATSRGTLVEQFF. The DNA of the CDR3 is TGTGCCACCAGCAGAGGTACCCTAGTTGAGCAGTTCTTC.

The sample holds many counts of this clonotype. The V and J genes are TRBV4-1 and TRBJ2-7; the D is unclear. The CDR3 contains 14 residues. Per the germline V gene, CDR1 is MGHRA and CDR2 is YSYEKL. V dropped 0 bases and J dropped 0 bases, with 6 bases sitting between them. CDR3 in amino acids: CASSQDRFSYEQYF. DNA for the CDR3: TGCGCCAGCAGCCAAGACAGGTTCTCCTACGAGCAGTACTTC.

In its sample, this clonotype was seen many times. The chain links TRBV9 to TRBJ2-2; D not resolved. The length of the CDR3 is 16 residues. Trimming shortened V by 3 bases and J by 3 bases, and 15 bases separated the two germline ends. Germline V lookup: CDR1 SGDLS, CDR2 YYNGEE. Here the CDR3 DNA reads TGTGCCAGCAGCGATGAAGACGGAATATACACCGGGGAGCTGTTTTTT. It specifies CASSDEDGIYTGELFF. The full variable domain, rest sourced from reference TRBV9 and TRBJ2-2, is DSGVTQTPKHLITATGQRVTLRCSPRSGDLSVYWYQQSLDQGLQFLIQYYNGEERAKGNILERFSAQQFPDLHSELNLSSLELGDSALYFCASSDEDGIYTGELFFGEGSRLTVL.

This clonotype came up a few times. Germline and junction disagree at one end, which may indicate a read error. The rearrangement joins TRBV30 to TRBJ2-1, with D perhaps TRBD1 (5 bases). Germline V lookup: CDR1 GTSNPN, CDR2 SVGIG (reference sequence). CDR3 length: 10 residues. The CDR3 spells CAWGAYERFF. The CDR3 coding sequence is TGTGCCTGGGGGGCATATGAGCGGTTCTTC.

This clonotype has ten or more counts. J is TRBJ2-7 and V is TRBV27, with 7 nucleotides matching TRBD1. The CDR3 is 16 residues long. The germline CDR1 and CDR2 sequences are MNHEY and SMNVEV (reference sequence). V trimming: 5 bases; J trimming: 5 bases; junction bases outside the gene matches: 15. CDR3 amino acids: CASSHPDRVRGDEQYF. CDR3 DNA sequence: TGTGCCAGCAGTCATCCAGACAGGGTGAGAGGGGACGAGCAGTACTTC.

There are a few counts of this clonotype. V is TRBV6-2 or TRBV6-3 and J is TRBJ2-1, with TRBD2 matching 9 bases. CDR3 length equals 15 residues. The V and J ends lost 7 bases and 2 bases, in that order; junction bases with no gene match: 6. The germline V gene encodes CDR1 MNHEY and CDR2 SVGEGT. The CDR3 sequence: CASTKLAGTYNEQFF. The CDR3 coding sequence is TGTGCCAGCACGAAGCTAGCGGGAACCTACAATGAGCAGTTCTTC.

The sample holds many counts of this clonotype. The rearrangement joins TRBV7-2 to TRBJ1-2; no reliable D call. This CDR3 contains 15 residues. With 1 base removed from V and 3 bases from J, the gap between germline ends came to 12 bases. Germline CDR1 and CDR2: SGHTA and FQGNSA. CDR3 sequence (DNA): TGTGCCAGCAGCTTAGTTTTCGATGGAGACTATGGCTACACCTTC. Its translation is CASSLVFDGDYGYTF.

This clonotype was counted many times. The chain uses TRBV7-9 and TRBJ1-5; 7 nucleotides agree with TRBD1. Germline values: CDR1 SEHNR, CDR2 FQNEAQ (reference sequence). V lost 1 base to trimming and J lost 7 bases; unmatched junction nucleotides: 1. CDR3 size: 13 residues. The DNA of the CDR3 is TGTGCCAGCAGCTTAGAGGGGGCGCAGCCCCAGCATTTT. This sequence encodes CASSLEGAQPQHF. Full variable domain (outside the CDR3, taken from reference TRBV7-9 and TRBJ1-5): DTGVSQNPRHKITKRGQNVTFRCDPISEHNRLYWYRQTLGQGPEFLTYFQNEAQLEKSRLLSDRFSAERPKGSFSTLEIQRTEQGDSAMYLCASSLEGAQPQHFGDGTRLSIL.

This clonotype occurred many times. The chain links TRBV4-1 to TRBJ2-3; D is uncertain. The CDR3 contains 17 residues. The V end was cut by 0 bases, the J end by 3 bases, with 16 bases between. From germline, CDR1 is MGHRA and CDR2 YSYEKL. The CDR3 sequence: CASSQDLGRRATDTQYF. The CDR3 nucleotides read TGCGCCAGCAGCCAAGATCTTGGAAGAAGGGCAACAGATACGCAGTATTTT.

This clonotype was seen more than once but under ten times. A much larger clonotype is one base distant, so this may be a read error. This is likely a read error, given that the CDR3 carries no conserved phenylalanine or tryptophan at its end. J is TRBJ2-1 and V is TRBV19; 8 nucleotides match TRBD2. After removal of 6 bases from V and 4 bases from J, the junction contained 8 bases not matched to a gene. The CDR3 consists of 15 residues. Per the germline V gene, CDR1 is LNHDA and CDR2 is SQIVND (reference sequence). The CDR3 loop reads CASRDGPSGYNEQFL. CDR3 in DNA: TGTGCCAGTAGAGATGGGCCTAGCGGGTACAATGAGCAGTTCCTC.